Below, 9 T cell receptor beta chains from the same sample are listed, as sequenced in a study of PD-L1 blockade in urothelial cancer. Indicated time point: peripheral blood 6 weeks after treatment start. Clones were read by immunoSEQ multiplex PCR, and TCRdb kept only the in-frame ones, dropping some. The repertoire holds under 85,000 clones, with approximately 90% as singletons. The starting material was PBMCs, obtained around atezolizumab (anti-PD-L1) treatment. These receptors originate from a woman aged 80 or over with urothelial cancer.

V and J are TRBV6-1 and TRBJ1-5; TRBD1 matches 7 bases. The CDR3 sequence is 14 residues long. The germline V gene encodes CDR1 MNHNS and CDR2 SASEGT. J was trimmed by 2 bases and V by 5 bases; bases with no gene match: 3. CDR3 nucleotide sequence: TGTGCCAGCAGTCCTGGACAGGGCAATCAGCCCCAGCATTTT. Translation: CASSPGQGNQPQHF.

The CDR3 protein is CSAREAGGPGYEQFF. The CDR3 DNA sequence: TGCAGCGCACGGGAAGCGGGAGGGCCGGGATATGAGCAGTTCTTC. J is TRBJ2-1 and V is TRBV29-1; TRBD2 matches at 10 bases. The V segment lost 7 bases and the J segment 8 bases; nucleotides outside the gene matches: 14. Germline CDR1 is SQVTM and CDR2 is ANQGSEA. The CDR3 consists of 15 residues.

This clone came up once. V and J are TRBV27 and TRBJ2-2; weak D call: TRBD2 (7 bases). This CDR3 has 18 residues. The V end was cut by 2 bases, the J end by 6 bases, with 22 bases between. CDR1 and CDR2 from the germline V gene are MNHEY and SMNVEV (reference sequence). The CDR3 nucleotides are TGTGCCAGCAGTTTAGGGAGGGCACAGGGCGAATTTGCCGGGGAGCTGTTTTTT. This encodes CASSLGRAQGEFAGELFF.

The rearrangement links TRBV19 to TRBJ2-7; 16 bases fit TRBD2. The CDR3 has 15 residues. The germline V gene encodes CDR1 LNHDA and CDR2 SQIVND (reference sequence). V dropped 11 bases and J dropped 5; count of bases not matched to a gene: 9. CDR3 amino acids: CASGLAGGPNHEQYF. The CDR3 nucleotides read TGTGCCTCGGGACTAGCGGGAGGGCCAAACCACGAGCAGTACTTC. Full variable domain (remainder filled in from reference TRBV19 and TRBJ2-7): DGGITQSPKYLFRKEGQNVTLSCEQNLNHDAMYWYRQDPGQGLRLIYYSQIVNDFQKGDIAEGYSVSREKKESFPLTVTSAQKNPTAFYLCASGLAGGPNHEQYFGPGTRLTVT.

The rearrangement joins TRBV2 to TRBJ2-7; 10 bases line up with TRBD2. V trimming: 6 bases; J trimming: 2 bases; junction bases outside the gene matches: 4. Germline V gives CDR1 SNHLY, CDR2 FYNNEI. The CDR3 is 14 residues long. The chain's CDR3 is CASSPGTSAYEQYF. The CDR3 DNA reads as TGTGCCAGCAGCCCCGGGACTAGCGCCTACGAGCAGTACTTC.

The V call is TRBV7-9, the J call TRBJ1-1, with TRBD1 matching 8 bases. V trimming: 2 bases; J trimming: 5 bases; junction bases outside the gene matches: 16. This CDR3 is 18 amino acids long. Looked up from germline, CDR1 is SEHNR and CDR2 is FQNEAQ (reference sequence). The CDR3 loop is CASSLRRRGRRSKTEAFF. CDR3 sequence (DNA): TGTGCCAGCAGCTTACGGCGCAGGGGGCGTCGTTCTAAGACTGAAGCTTTCTTT.

This chain joins TRBV28 and TRBJ1-1, with D maybe TRBD1 (6 bases). The germline V and J ends were trimmed by 4 bases and 1 base, with 10 bases remaining between them. Germline CDR1 is MDHEN and CDR2 is SYDVKM. The CDR3 spans 14 residues. Here the CDR3 reads CASSSGASNTEAFF. The CDR3 DNA is TGTGCCAGCAGTTCAGGGGCCTCGAACACTGAAGCTTTCTTT.

This clone has more than one count but fewer than ten. The genes are TRBV9 and TRBJ1-1, with D tentatively TRBD1 (6 bases). The CDR3 loop spans 15 amino acids. Trimming took off 4 bases at V and 1 base at J, with 14 bases between the two ends. In germline, CDR1 is SGDLS, CDR2 YYNGEE. Here the CDR3 reads CASSPSGHSNTEAFF. The CDR3 DNA sequence: TGTGCCAGCAGCCCCTCGGGACACTCGAACACTGAAGCTTTCTTT.

V is TRBV19 and J is TRBJ1-1, with 7 nucleotides matching TRBD1. CDR3 length: 15 residues. CDR1 LNHDA and CDR2 SQIVND come from the germline V gene (reference sequence). V lost 7 bases and J lost 4; bases outside the gene matches: 12. CDR3 DNA: TGTGCCAGTACGCACCGGGACAGAGCTAGCACTGAAGCTTTCTTT. Translating it yields CASTHRDRASTEAFF.